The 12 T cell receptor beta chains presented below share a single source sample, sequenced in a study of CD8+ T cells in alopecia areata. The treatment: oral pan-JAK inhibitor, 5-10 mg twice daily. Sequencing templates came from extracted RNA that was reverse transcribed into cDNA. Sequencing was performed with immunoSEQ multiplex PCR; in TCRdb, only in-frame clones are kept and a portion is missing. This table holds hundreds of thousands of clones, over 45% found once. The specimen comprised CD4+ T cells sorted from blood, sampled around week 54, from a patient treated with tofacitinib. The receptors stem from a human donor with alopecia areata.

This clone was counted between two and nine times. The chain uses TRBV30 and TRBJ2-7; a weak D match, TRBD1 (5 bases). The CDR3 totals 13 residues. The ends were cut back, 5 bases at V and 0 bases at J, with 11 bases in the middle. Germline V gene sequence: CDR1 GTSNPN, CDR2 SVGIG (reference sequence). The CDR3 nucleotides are TGTGCCTGGGGGGCCCCGAGCTCCTACGAGCAGTACTTC. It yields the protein CAWGAPSSYEQYF.

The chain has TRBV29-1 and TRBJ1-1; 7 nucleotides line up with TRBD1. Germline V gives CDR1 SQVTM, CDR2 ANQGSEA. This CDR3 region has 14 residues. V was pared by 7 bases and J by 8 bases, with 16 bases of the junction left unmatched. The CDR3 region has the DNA TGCAGCGACCGAACAGGGGCCGAGCGTGGGGAAGCTTTCTTT. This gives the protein CSDRTGAERGEAFF.

The CDR3 region is CSSQADTEAFF. The CDR3 coding sequence is TGCAGCTCACAAGCCGATACTGAAGCTTTCTTT. The chain has TRBV29-1 and TRBJ1-1; D remains ambiguous. This CDR3 is 11 amino acids long. V lost 8 bases and J lost 5, with 12 bases in between. Germline CDR1 reads SQVTM; CDR2 reads ANQGSEA.

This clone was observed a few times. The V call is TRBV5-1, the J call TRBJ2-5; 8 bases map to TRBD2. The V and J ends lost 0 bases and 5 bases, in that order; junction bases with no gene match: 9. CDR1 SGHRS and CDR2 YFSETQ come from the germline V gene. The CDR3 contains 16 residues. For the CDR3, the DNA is TGCGCCAGCAGCTTGGGCCCCGCGGGGGGCGGGGAGACCCAGTACTTC. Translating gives CASSLGPAGGGETQYF.

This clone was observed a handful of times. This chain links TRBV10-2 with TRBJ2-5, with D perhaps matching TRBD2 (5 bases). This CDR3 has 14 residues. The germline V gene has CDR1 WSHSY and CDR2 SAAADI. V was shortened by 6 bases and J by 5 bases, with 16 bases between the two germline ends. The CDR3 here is CASSWTRERETQYF. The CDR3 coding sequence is TGCGCCAGCAGCTGGACTCGAGAGCGGGAGACCCAGTACTTC.

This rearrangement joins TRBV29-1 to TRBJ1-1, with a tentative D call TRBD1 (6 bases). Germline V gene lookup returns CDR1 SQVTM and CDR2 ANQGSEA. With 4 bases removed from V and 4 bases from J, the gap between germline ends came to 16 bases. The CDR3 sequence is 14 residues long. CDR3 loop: CSVVGGQGSTEAFF. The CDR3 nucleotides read TGCAGCGTTGTCGGGGGGCAGGGGAGCACTGAAGCTTTCTTT.

The CDR3 coding sequence is TGTGCCAGCAGTTACTACCTTAACTATGGCTACACCTTC. Protein: CASSYYLNYGYTF. V and J are TRBV6-5 and TRBJ1-2; D remains ambiguous. Trimming shortened V by 1 base and J by 1 base, and 4 bases separated the two germline ends. The CDR3 runs to 13 residues. CDR1 and CDR2 from the germline V gene are MNHEY and SVGAGI.

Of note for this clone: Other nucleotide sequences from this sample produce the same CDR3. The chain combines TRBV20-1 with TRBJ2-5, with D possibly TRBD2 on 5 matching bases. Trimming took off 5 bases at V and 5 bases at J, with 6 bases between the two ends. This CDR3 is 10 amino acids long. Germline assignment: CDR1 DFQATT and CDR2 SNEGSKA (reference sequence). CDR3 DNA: TGCAGTGCTGGAGGCGAGACCCAGTACTTC. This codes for CSAGGETQYF.

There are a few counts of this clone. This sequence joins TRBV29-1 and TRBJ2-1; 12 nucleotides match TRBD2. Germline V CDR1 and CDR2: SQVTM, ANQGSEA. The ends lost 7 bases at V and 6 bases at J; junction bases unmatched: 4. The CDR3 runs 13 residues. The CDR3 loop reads CSGGLAGFNEQFF. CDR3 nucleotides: TGCAGCGGGGGACTAGCGGGTTTCAATGAGCAGTTCTTC.

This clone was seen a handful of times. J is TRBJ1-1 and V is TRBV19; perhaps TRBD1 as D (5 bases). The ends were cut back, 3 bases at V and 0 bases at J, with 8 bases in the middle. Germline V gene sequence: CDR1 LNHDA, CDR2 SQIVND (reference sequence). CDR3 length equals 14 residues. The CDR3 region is CASSIGTVNTEAFF. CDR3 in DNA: TGTGCCAGTAGTATCGGGACGGTGAACACTGAAGCTTTCTTT.

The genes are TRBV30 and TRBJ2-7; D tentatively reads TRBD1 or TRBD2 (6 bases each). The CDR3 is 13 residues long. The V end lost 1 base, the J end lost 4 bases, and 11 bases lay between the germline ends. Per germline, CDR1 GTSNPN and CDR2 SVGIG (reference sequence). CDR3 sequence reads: CAWSEGGSYEQYF. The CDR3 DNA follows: TGTGCCTGGAGTGAGGGGGGAAGTTACGAGCAGTACTTC.

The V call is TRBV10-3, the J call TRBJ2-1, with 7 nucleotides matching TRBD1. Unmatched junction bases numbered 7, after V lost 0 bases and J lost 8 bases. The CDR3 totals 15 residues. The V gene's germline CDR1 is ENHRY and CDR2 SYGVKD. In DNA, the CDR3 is TGTGCCATCAGTGAGTCGCGACAGGGTAGCGATGAGCAGTTCTTC. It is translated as CAISESRQGSDEQFF.